This T cell receptor (beta chain) was captured by sequencing in a study of metastatic and nonmetastatic thyroid tumors. CDR1 and CDR2 from the germline V gene are SGHTA and FQGNSA. The V gene end was trimmed by 7 bases and the J gene end by 6 bases; junction bases not matched to a gene: 5. The CDR3 covers 13 residues. Patients had received no treatment of any kind before thyroid surgery. TCRdb re-clonotyped the PCR reads via MiXCR. This table holds about 31,000 clones, under 25% found once. This clone showed up many times. The clonotype comes from a female donor with papillary thyroid cancer or a benign thyroid nodule (not recorded which). Some clones in this sample may be carry-over from other donors' samples. The chain couples TRBV7-2 to TRBJ2-4; TRBD1 agrees at 8 bases. The sample was blood. This CDR3 is CASTGQGLNIQYF. The CDR3 DNA reads TGTGCCAGCACCGGACAGGGTCTAAACATTCAGTACTTC.